This T cell receptor beta chain was found in a study of shared clonotypes between healthy human individuals. Findings and caveats of the study: What rarefaction showed was incomplete sorted-subset sequencing despite large depth. It was observed that around 5% of naive CD4 clonotypes were shared across a few donors.

Selected positively for CCR7 and CD45RO-negative, naive CD8 cells excluded terminally differentiated effector memory CD45RA+ cells. The study drew all its donors from Caucasian adults living in Nashville, Tennessee. To note about this clone: What it binds is unknown.

V was clipped by 4 bases and J by 4 bases, with 14 bases between them. Germline CDR1 is MNHEY and CDR2 is SMNVEV (reference sequence). This CDR3 has 15 residues. TCRdb's table, derived via immunoSEQ multiplex PCR, lists solely in-frame clones and lacks some. The sample includes about 820,000 clones, 90% to 95% seen only once; the top ten take around 24%. This receptor was identified in a man younger than 40 in good health. The chain is built from TRBV27 and TRBJ2-1; tentatively, D is TRBD1 or TRBD2 (5 bases each). Sequencing was carried out using naive CD8+ T cells sorted from blood. CDR3 DNA sequence: TGTGCCAGCAGTTCAGAATTTGGGGGATACAATGAGCAGTTCTTC. Its translation: CASSSEFGGYNEQFF.